Given below is one T cell receptor beta chain in context. Profiled with immunoSEQ multiplex PCR; TCRdb holds only in-frame clones, not every one. The top ten clones hold roughly 7% of a sample with about 230,000 clones, 65% to 90% of them seen once. Trimming took 3 bases from V and 5 from J, leaving 3 bases between them. CDR1 is SGHAT and CDR2 is FQNNGV in the germline V gene. The CDR3 totals 11 residues. This record comes from a study of blood T cell repertoires in COVID-19. Study at large: Whether acute or convalescent, the COVID-19 samples came from the United States, Italy and Spain. PBMCs, B-cell-depleted T cells, or T cells were the source of the cDNA or gDNA that made up the material.

Sequenced sample: peripheral blood. The chain employs TRBV11-2 and TRBJ2-3; D is unclear. The receptor was derived from a woman in her fifties or sixties with acute or convalescent COVID-19. The chain's CDR3 is CASSFLDTQYF. The CDR3 DNA sequence: TGTGCCAGCAGCTTCTTAGATACGCAGTATTTT.